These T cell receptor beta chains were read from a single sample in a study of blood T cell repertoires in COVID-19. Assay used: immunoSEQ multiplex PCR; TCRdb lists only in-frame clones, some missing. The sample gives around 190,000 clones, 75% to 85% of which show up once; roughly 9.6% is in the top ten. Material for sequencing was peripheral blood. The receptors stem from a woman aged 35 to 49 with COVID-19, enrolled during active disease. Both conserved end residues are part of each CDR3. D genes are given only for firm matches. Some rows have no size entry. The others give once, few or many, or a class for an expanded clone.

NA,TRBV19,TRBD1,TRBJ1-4,CASSTQGLNEKLFF,TGTGCCAGTAGTACACAGGGGCTGAATGAAAAACTGTTTTTT
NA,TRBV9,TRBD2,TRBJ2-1,CASSPTSGAKNEQFF,TGTGCCAGCAGCCCGACTAGCGGGGCGAAGAATGAGCAGTTCTTC
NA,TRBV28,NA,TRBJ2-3,CASSSTSGPPPDTQYF,TGTGCCAGCAGTTCTACTAGTGGACCCCCTCCGGATACGCAGTATTTT
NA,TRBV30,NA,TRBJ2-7,CAWSQPGLYEQYF,TGTGCCTGGTCTCAACCGGGACTTTACGAGCAGTACTTC
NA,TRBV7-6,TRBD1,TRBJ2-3,CASSSLQGTDTQYF,TGTGCCAGCAGCTCCCTACAGGGGACAGATACGCAGTATTTT
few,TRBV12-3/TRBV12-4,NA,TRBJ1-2,CASGEFYGYTF,TGTGCCAGCGGGGAGTTCTATGGCTACACCTTC
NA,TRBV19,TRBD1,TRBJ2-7,CASSPGQNYEQYF,TGTGCCAGTAGTCCGGGACAGAACTACGAGCAGTACTTC
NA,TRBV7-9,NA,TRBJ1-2,CASSPEHYGYTF,TGTGCCAGCAGCCCGGAGCACTATGGCTACACCTTC
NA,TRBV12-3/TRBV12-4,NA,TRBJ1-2,CASTGRVNYGYTF,TGTGCCAGTACAGGGAGAGTTAACTATGGCTACACCTTC
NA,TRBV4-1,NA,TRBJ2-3,CASSQAPGLYTDTQYF,TGCGCCAGCAGCCAGGCTCCGGGACTGTACACAGATACGCAGTATTTT
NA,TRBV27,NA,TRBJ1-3,CASRGSASSGNTIYF,TGTGCCAGCAGGGGGAGTGCGAGCTCTGGAAACACCATATATTTT
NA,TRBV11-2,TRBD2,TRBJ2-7,CASSLTSGTFYEQYF,TGTGCCAGCAGCTTGACTAGCGGGACATTCTACGAGCAGTACTTC
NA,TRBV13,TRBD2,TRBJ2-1,CASSSNEPGLAGGWFYNEQFF,TGTGCCAGCAGCTCAAACGAGCCTGGACTAGCGGGGGGGTGGTTTTACAATGAGCAGTTCTTC
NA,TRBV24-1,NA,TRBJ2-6,CATRAGWGSGANVLTF,TGTGCCACCAGGGCGGGCTGGGGATCTGGGGCCAACGTCCTGACTTTC
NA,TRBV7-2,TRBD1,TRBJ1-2,CASSYGQGNYGYTF,TGTGCCAGCAGCTACGGACAGGGGAACTATGGCTACACCTTC
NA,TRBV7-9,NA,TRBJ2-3,CASSSSGLGDLYF,TGTGCCAGCAGCTCTTCCGGTTTAGGGGATTTGTATTTT
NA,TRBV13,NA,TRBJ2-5,CASSFVGGETQYF,TGTGCCAGCAGCTTCGTTGGCGGAGAGACCCAGTACTTC
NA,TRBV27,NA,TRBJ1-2,CASSLRENYGYTF,TGTGCCAGCAGTTTAAGAGAAAACTATGGCTACACCTTC
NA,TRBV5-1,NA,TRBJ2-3,CASSLTPQTPSPGTDTQYF,TGCGCCAGCAGCTTGACTCCCCAAACCCCCTCACCTGGCACAGATACGCAGTATTTT
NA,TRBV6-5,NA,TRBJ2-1,CASSYLPQDYNEQFF,TGTGCCAGCAGTTACCTCCCCCAGGACTACAATGAGCAGTTCTTC
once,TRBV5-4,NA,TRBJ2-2,CASSIRNWGGGGELFF,TGTGCCAGCAGCATCAGAAATTGGGGGGGCGGCGGGGAGCTGTTTTTT
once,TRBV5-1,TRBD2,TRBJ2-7,CASSPRGGLVYEQYF,TGCGCCAGCAGCCCCAGAGGGGGACTAGTGTACGAGCAGTACTTC
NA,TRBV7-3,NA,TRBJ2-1,CASSLDNEQFF,TGTGCCAGCAGCCTCGACAATGAGCAGTTCTTC
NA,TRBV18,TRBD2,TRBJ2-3,CASSTSGRASTDTQYF,TGTGCCAGCTCAACTAGCGGGAGGGCCAGCACAGATACGCAGTATTTT
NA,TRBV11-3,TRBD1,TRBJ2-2,CASSDTGGDTGELFF,TGTGCCAGCAGTGATACAGGGGGCGACACCGGGGAGCTGTTTTTT
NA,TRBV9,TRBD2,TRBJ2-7,CASSASRLAGDSYEQYF,TGTGCCAGCAGCGCCTCCCGTCTAGCGGGAGATAGTTACGAGCAGTACTTC
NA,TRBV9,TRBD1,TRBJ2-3,CASSVESFDRGWTDTQYF,TGTGCCAGCAGCGTAGAGTCCTTCGACAGGGGGTGGACAGATACGCAGTATTTT
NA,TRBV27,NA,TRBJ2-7,CASSLIASSYEQYF,TGTGCCAGCAGTCTTATCGCTAGCTCCTACGAGCAGTACTTC
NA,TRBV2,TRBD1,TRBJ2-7,CASRKTGGAAGEQYF,TGTGCCAGCAGGAAGACAGGGGGCGCGGCGGGCGAGCAGTACTTC
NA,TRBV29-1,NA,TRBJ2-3,CSVDYTDTQYF,TGCAGCGTTGACTACACAGATACGCAGTATTTT
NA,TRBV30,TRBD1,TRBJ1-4,CAWSTNRGLNEKLFF,TGTGCCTGGAGTACAAACAGGGGCTTGAATGAAAAACTGTTTTTT
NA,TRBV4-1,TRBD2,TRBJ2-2,CASSQAGLGGLAGELFF,TGCGCCAGCAGCCAGGCCGGACTAGGAGGTTTAGCCGGGGAGCTGTTTTTT
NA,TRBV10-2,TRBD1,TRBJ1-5,CASADRANNQPQHF,TGCGCCAGCGCAGACAGGGCAAACAATCAGCCCCAGCATTTT
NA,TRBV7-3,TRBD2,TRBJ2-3,CASSRGVTDTQYF,TGTGCCAGCAGCCGGGGGGTCACAGATACGCAGTATTTT
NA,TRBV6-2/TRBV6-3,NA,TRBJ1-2,CASSYPGQTFYGYTF,TGTGCCAGCAGTTACCCTGGGCAGACCTTCTATGGCTACACCTTC
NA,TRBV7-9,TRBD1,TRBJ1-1,CASIGQGQVGGTEAFF,TGTGCCAGCATTGGACAGGGGCAGGTCGGGGGAACTGAAGCTTTCTTT
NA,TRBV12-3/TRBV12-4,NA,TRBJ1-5,CASTLNPGQPQHF,TGTGCCAGCACCCTGAACCCCGGTCAGCCCCAGCATTTT
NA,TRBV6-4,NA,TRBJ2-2,CASSDSIRGGELFF,TGTGCCAGCAGTGACTCAATTCGAGGTGGGGAGCTGTTTTTT
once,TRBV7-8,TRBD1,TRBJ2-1,CASDRTGGYNEQFF,TGTGCCAGCGACAGGACAGGGGGCTACAATGAGCAGTTCTTC
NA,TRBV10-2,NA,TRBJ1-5,CASSVAGNNQPQHF,TGCGCCAGCAGTGTGGCAGGTAACAATCAGCCCCAGCATTTT
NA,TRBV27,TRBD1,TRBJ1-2,CASSSSGQGVQGYGYTF,TGTGCCAGCAGTTCCTCGGGACAGGGGGTCCAAGGCTATGGCTACACCTTC
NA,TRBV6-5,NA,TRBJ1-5,CASKADYSNQPQHF,TGTGCCAGCAAGGCGGATTATAGCAATCAGCCCCAGCATTTT
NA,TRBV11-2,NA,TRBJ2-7,CASSQLYEQYF,TGTGCCAGCAGCCAGTTGTATGAGCAGTACTTC